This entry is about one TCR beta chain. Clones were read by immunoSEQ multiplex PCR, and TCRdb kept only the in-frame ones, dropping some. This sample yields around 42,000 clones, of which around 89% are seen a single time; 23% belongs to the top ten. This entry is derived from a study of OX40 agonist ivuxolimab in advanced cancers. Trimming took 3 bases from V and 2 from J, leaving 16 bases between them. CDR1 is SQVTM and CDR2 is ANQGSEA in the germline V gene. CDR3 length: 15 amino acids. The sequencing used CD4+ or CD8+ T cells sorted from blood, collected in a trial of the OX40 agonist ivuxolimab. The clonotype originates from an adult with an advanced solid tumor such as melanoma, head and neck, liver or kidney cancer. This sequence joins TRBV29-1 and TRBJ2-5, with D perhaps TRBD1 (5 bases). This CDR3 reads CSVEGNLGAQETQYF. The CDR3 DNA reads TGCAGCGTTGAGGGGAACCTAGGGGCACAAGAGACCCAGTACTTC.